The 19 T cell receptor beta chains reported below all come from one sample, sequenced in a study of cytomegalovirus exposure and HLA in healthy donors. The PCR contained 60 Vbeta and 13 Jbeta primers. Sequencing was performed with immunoSEQ multiplex PCR; in TCRdb, only in-frame clones are kept and a portion is missing. The table has 200,000 to 250,000 clones, around 80% seen once. The source material was PBMCs. The origin of the receptors is a woman in her sixties or seventies in good health and CMV-seropositive.

The J gene is TRBJ2-2, the V gene TRBV4-2; 7 bases are a match to TRBD2. The CDR3 consists of 15 residues. The V gene's germline CDR1 is LGHNA and CDR2 YNFKEQ. V lost 0 bases, J lost 6 bases, and 4 bases stayed unmatched. The CDR3 bases are TGTGCCAGCAGCCAAGATCGGGGGGAGGCCGGGGAGCTGTTTTTT. It is translated as CASSQDRGEAGELFF.

The chain links TRBV27 to TRBJ1-2; TRBD1 matches at 10 bases. Germline values: CDR1 MNHEY, CDR2 SMNVEV (reference sequence). The CDR3 spans 14 residues. Trimming took 7 bases from V and 4 from J; bases not matched to a gene: 6. This CDR3 is CASNDRGPPYGYTF. CDR3 in DNA: TGTGCCAGCAACGACAGGGGGCCCCCCTATGGCTACACCTTC.

The chain recombines TRBV28 with TRBJ1-1, with D tentatively TRBD1 (5 bases). CDR1 MDHEN and CDR2 SYDVKM come from the germline V gene. Trimming took off 3 bases at V and 11 bases at J, with 22 bases between the two ends. CDR3 length: 15 residues. As DNA, the CDR3 is TGTGCCAGCAGTTTTGGAGGGTGGGGGAGGAGAAAGGCTTTCTTT. It translates to CASSFGGWGRRKAFF.

The chain carries TRBV5-1 and TRBJ2-2; TRBD2 might be the D (5 bases). V shed 6 bases and J shed 4 bases, with 13 bases lying between them. The CDR3 totals 14 residues. Per germline, CDR1 SGHRS and CDR2 YFSETQ. DNA of the CDR3: TGCGCCAGCATTAGTGAGGGTACCACCGGGGAGCTGTTTTTT. Protein: CASISEGTTGELFF.

The chain recombines TRBV28 with TRBJ2-1; tentative D call: TRBD1 (5 bases). The germline V gene has CDR1 MDHEN and CDR2 SYDVKM. This CDR3 is 16 amino acids long. Trimming pared 4 bases from V and 1 base from J, leaving 14 bases between. In DNA, the CDR3 is TGTGCCAGCAGTTCTAAAGACAGCCATTCCTACAATGAGCAGTTCTTC. It yields the protein CASSSKDSHSYNEQFF.

The chain uses TRBV10-3 and TRBJ2-2; 7 nucleotides match TRBD2. CDR1 is ENHRY, CDR2 SYGVKD, per germline. The CDR3 extends over 15 amino acids. After removal of 4 bases from V and 6 bases from J, the junction contained 8 bases not matched to a gene. CDR3 DNA: TGTGCCATCAGTGCTGGACTAGGTATGGCCGGGGAGCTGTTTTTT. This gives the protein CAISAGLGMAGELFF.

The CDR3 DNA is TGTGCCAGCAGTTACTCAAGAGGGTTCCAAGAGACCCAGTACTTC. Its translation is CASSYSRGFQETQYF. The J gene is TRBJ2-5, the V gene TRBV6-5; D is perhaps TRBD2 (5 bases). CDR3 length: 15 residues. Germline CDR1 MNHEY, CDR2 SVGAGI. The germline V and J ends were trimmed by 0 bases and 1 base, with 9 bases remaining between them.

V usage is TRBV29-1 and J usage is TRBJ1-2, with 8 positions matching TRBD1. Germline V gene sequence: CDR1 SQVTM, CDR2 ANQGSEA. The CDR3 contains 13 residues. The J segment lost 4 bases and the V segment lost 1 base, leaving 2 bases of the junction unmatched. The CDR3 here is CSVEGTGIYGYTF. CDR3 nucleotide sequence: TGCAGCGTTGAAGGGACAGGGATCTATGGCTACACCTTC.

The rearrangement joins TRBV6-1 to TRBJ2-7, with D perhaps matching TRBD1 (7 bases). Per germline, CDR1 MNHNS and CDR2 SASEGT. Trimming removed 2 bases at V and 1 base at J, with 12 bases between. CDR3 length: 15 residues. CDR3 coding DNA: TGTGCCAGCAGTGAACAGGGGGGACCTTCCTACGAGCAGTACTTC. Its protein is CASSEQGGPSYEQYF.

V gene TRBV28 combines with J gene TRBJ1-1; TRBD1 is a possible D gene (5 bases). Germline-derived CDR1 and CDR2 are MDHEN and SYDVKM. CDR3 size: 15 residues. V was trimmed by 5 bases and J by 1 base, leaving 14 bases between them. The CDR3 loop is CASSPPGGENTEAFF. The DNA of the CDR3 is TGTGCCAGCAGTCCCCCGGGAGGGGAGAACACTGAAGCTTTCTTT.

The CDR3 nucleotides read TGTGCCAGCAGTGAAAGGACTAGCGGCACAGATACGCAGTATTTT. Translating gives CASSERTSGTDTQYF. The chain links TRBV2 to TRBJ2-3, with 9 bases that match TRBD2. CDR3 size: 15 residues. The V and J ends lost 2 bases and 1 base, in that order; junction bases with no gene match: 1. The germline gives CDR1 SNHLY, CDR2 FYNNEI.

J is TRBJ2-2 and V is TRBV5-5; D call uncertain. V lost 0 bases to trimming and J lost 4 bases, with 7 bases between them. CDR1 is SGHKS and CDR2 is YYEKEE in the germline V gene (reference sequence). The CDR3 contains 14 residues. The CDR3 reads CASSLVGVTGELFF. CDR3 DNA sequence: TGTGCCAGCAGCTTGGTAGGAGTCACCGGGGAGCTGTTTTTT.

The rearrangement joins TRBV7-9 to TRBJ1-2; TRBD1 is a possible D gene (5 bases). Germline V gene sequence: CDR1 SEHNR, CDR2 FQNEAQ (reference sequence). This CDR3 contains 12 residues. The germline V and J ends were trimmed by 5 bases and 8 bases, with 12 bases remaining between them. As DNA, the CDR3 is TGTGCCAGCAGCCCCAGGGAAATAGGCTACACCTTC. Its protein is CASSPREIGYTF.

This clone appeared a few times. Within the sample, other DNA sequences also encode this same CDR3. The rearrangement joins TRBV7-8 to TRBJ2-7; tentative D call: TRBD1 (5 bases). CDR1 and CDR2 (germline): SGHVS, FQNEAQ. The CDR3 extends over 13 amino acids. Trimming took 6 bases from V and 4 from J, leaving 13 bases between them. The CDR3 reads CASRSGPAYEQYF. CDR3 coding DNA: TGTGCCAGCAGGTCAGGGCCGGCATACGAGCAGTACTTC.

V gene TRBV30 combines with J gene TRBJ1-2, with D possibly TRBD1 on 6 matching bases. The CDR3 has 15 amino acids. Germline V lookup: CDR1 GTSNPN, CDR2 SVGIG (reference sequence). V lost 0 bases and J 6 bases, leaving 17 bases between the germline ends. The CDR3 DNA reads TGTGCCTGGAGTGTAGGGGGGGGAAGGCGGGATGGCTACACCTTC. It encodes CAWSVGGGRRDGYTF.

Only a few counts were recorded for this clone. The genes are TRBV6-4 and TRBJ1-5; 7 bases map to TRBD1. CDR1 and CDR2 from the germline V gene are MRHNA and SNTAGT. CDR3 length equals 13 residues. The V segment lost 4 bases and the J segment 6 bases; nucleotides outside the gene matches: 3. CDR3 sequence: CASSVYRGQPQHF. The DNA for the CDR3 is TGTGCCAGCAGTGTTTACAGGGGTCAGCCCCAGCATTTT.

DNA of the CDR3: TGTGCCAGCAGCTTACAGGGGTGGTTAAACGAGCAGTACTTC. Its translation: CASSLQGWLNEQYF. V gene TRBV7-2 combines with J gene TRBJ2-7; TRBD1 might be the D (6 bases). The CDR3 is 14 residues long. Germline V gene lookup returns CDR1 SGHTA and CDR2 FQGNSA. Trimming stripped 2 bases from V and 5 bases from J, with 13 bases between.

The chain has TRBV6-5 and TRBJ1-2, with D possibly being TRBD1 (5 bases). Germline loops: CDR1 MNHEY, CDR2 SVGAGI. Deletions cut 8 bases from V and 4 bases from J, with 14 bases between. The CDR3 is 13 amino acids. This CDR3 is CASLQDSRYGYTF. The CDR3 nucleotides are TGTGCCAGCCTCCAAGACAGTCGCTATGGCTACACCTTC.

V is TRBV30 and J is TRBJ2-5; D is perhaps TRBD1 (7 bases). CDR3 length: 14 residues. The V end lost 2 bases, the J end lost 7 bases, and 17 bases lay between the germline ends. Germline assignment: CDR1 GTSNPN and CDR2 SVGIG (reference sequence). CDR3 DNA sequence: TGTGCCTGGAGTAGGGACAGTCCCGGGGGGACCCAGTACTTC. This encodes CAWSRDSPGGTQYF. Filled out from reference TRBV30 and TRBJ2-5, the complete variable domain reads SQTIHQWPATLVQPVGSPLSLECTVEGTSNPNLYWYRQAAGRGLQLLFYSVGIGQISSEVPQNLSASRPQDRQFILSSKKLLLSDSGFYLCAWSRDSPGGTQYFGPGTRLLVL.